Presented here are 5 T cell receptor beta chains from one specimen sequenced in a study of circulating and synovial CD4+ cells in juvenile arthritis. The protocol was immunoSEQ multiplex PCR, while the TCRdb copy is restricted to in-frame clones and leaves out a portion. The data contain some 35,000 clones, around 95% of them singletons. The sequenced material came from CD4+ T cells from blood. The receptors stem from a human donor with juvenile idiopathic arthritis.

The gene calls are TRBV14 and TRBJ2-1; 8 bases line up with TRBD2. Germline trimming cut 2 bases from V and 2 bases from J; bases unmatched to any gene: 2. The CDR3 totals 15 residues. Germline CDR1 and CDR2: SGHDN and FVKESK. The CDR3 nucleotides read TGTGCCAGCAGCCAACGGACTAGCCCCTACAATGAGCAGTTCTTC. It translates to CASSQRTSPYNEQFF.

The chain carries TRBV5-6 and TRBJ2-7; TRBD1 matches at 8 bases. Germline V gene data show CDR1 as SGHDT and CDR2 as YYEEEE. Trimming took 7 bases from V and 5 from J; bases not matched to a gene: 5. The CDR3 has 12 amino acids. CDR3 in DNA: TGTGCCAGCGGGCAGGGGGCTAACGAGCAGTACTTC. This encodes CASGQGANEQYF. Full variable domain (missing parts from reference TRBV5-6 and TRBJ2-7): DAGVTQSPTHLIKTRGQQVTLRCSPKSGHDTVSWYQQALGQGPQFIFQYYEEEERQRGNFPDRFSGHQFPNYSSELNVNALLLGDSALYLCASGQGANEQYFGPGTRLTVT.

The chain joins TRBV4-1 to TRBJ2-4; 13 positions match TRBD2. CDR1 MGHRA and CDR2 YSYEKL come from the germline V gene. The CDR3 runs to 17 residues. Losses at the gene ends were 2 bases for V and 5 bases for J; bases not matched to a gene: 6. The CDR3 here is CASSQPTSGRAQNIQYF. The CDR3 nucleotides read TGCGCCAGCAGCCAACCCACTAGCGGGAGGGCCCAAAACATTCAGTACTTC.

This CDR3 reads CRAGTNNEQFF. The CDR3 bases are TGCAGGGCGGGGACTAACAATGAGCAGTTCTTC. This chain uses TRBV20-1 with TRBJ2-1; TRBD2 matches at 7 bases. The CDR3 consists of 11 residues. Germline V gene sequence: CDR1 DFQATT, CDR2 SNEGSKA (reference sequence).

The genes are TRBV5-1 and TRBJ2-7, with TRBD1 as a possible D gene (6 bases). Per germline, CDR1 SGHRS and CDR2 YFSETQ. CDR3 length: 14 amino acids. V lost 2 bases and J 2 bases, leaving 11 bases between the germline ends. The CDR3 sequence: CASSLAGAPYEQYF. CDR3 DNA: TGCGCCAGCAGCTTAGCAGGGGCCCCCTACGAGCAGTACTTC.